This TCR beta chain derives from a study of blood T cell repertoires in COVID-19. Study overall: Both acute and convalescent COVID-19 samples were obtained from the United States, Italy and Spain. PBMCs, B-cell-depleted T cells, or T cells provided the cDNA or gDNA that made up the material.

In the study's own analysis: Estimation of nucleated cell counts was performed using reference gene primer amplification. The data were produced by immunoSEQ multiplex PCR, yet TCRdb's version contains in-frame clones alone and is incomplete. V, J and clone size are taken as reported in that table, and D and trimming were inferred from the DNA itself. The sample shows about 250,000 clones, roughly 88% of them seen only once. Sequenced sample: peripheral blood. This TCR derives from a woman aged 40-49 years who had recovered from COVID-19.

The CDR3 DNA reads TGTGCCAGCAGTGGACAGGGCCGGAATGAGCAGTTCTTC. Encoded protein: CASSGQGRNEQFF. The V gene is TRBV2, the J gene TRBJ2-1; 7 nucleotides align to TRBD1. Germline trimming cut 4 bases from V and 7 bases from J; bases unmatched to any gene: 4. CDR1 and CDR2 from the germline V gene are SNHLY and FYNNEI. The CDR3 runs 13 residues.